This T cell receptor (beta chain) was captured by sequencing in a study of regulatory T cells in long-lasting Graves disease. Study background: Antithyroid drugs had been taken under 3 months by newly diagnosed Graves' patients.

Noted time point: newly diagnosed GD, antithyroid drugs for less than 3 months. Preparation of the TCR library used RNA extracted from PBMCs. The peripheral blood volume drawn was approximately 9.5 milliliters, and it was collected into EDTA tubes. At least ten counts were recorded for this clonotype. Trimming pared 4 bases from V and 9 bases from J, leaving 11 bases between. The CDR3 is made up of 13 amino acids. Germline V gene lookup returns CDR1 SGHDT and CDR2 YYEEEE. CDR3 regions were amplified by Arm-PCR using iRepertoire HTBI primers to build TCR beta libraries. TCRdb processed the multiplex PCR reads anew with MiXCR; each CDR3 protein has one entry. The table lists roughly 250,000 distinct CDR3 sequences, 15% to 20% of them singletons. These data also formed part of another study, on T cells in Graves' hyperthyroidism and ophthalmopathy. From that second work: Patients aged 18 to 65 had newly diagnosed hyperthyroidism lasting under 2 months.

The source of this sequence is a woman aged 30 to 39 with Graves disease. The rearrangement joins TRBV5-6 to TRBJ1-6, with D maybe TRBD1 (6 bases). The sample consisted of peripheral blood mononuclear cells (PBMCs), taken at new diagnosis, from a patient treated with antithyroid drugs. The CDR3 bases are TGTGCCAGCAGCCCTTACAGGGCTTCACCCCTCCACTTT. It codes for CASSPYRASPLHF.